Presented here are 13 T cell receptor beta chains from one specimen sequenced in a study of shared clonotypes between healthy human individuals. The naive CD8 subset, CD45RO-negative cells positively selected for CCR7, excluded terminally differentiated effector memory CD45RA+ cells. TCRdb's copy holds only in-frame clones and misses some; the assay was immunoSEQ multiplex PCR. The data hold about 2.2 million clones, with about 92% observed a single time. Sequencing was done on a sample of naive CD8+ T cells from PBMCs. Every receptor here comes from a man between 18 and 29 years old in good health. Some clones in this sample may be carry-over from other donors' samples.

The V call is TRBV23-1, the J call TRBJ1-5, with TRBD1 matching 12 bases. TRBV23-1 is flagged as an ORF with uncertain function. The CDR3 has 17 residues. V gave up 3 bases and J gave up 6 bases; unmatched junction bases: 9. DNA of the CDR3: TGCGCCAGCAGTCATCCTACCCGGGACAGGGGGCCTCAGCCCCAGCATTTT. This sequence encodes CASSHPTRDRGPQPQHF.

This clone has only one observation. The rearrangement joins TRBV15 to TRBJ1-1, with no clear D. V lost 5 bases and J lost 0, with 16 bases in between. The CDR3 is 16 residues long. Germline V gene sequence: CDR1 LNHNV, CDR2 YYDKDF (reference sequence). CDR3 nucleotide sequence: TGTGCCACCAGCCAAGTCGAGAGCCCTTTGAACACTGAAGCTTTCTTT. Protein: CATSQVESPLNTEAFF. Full variable domain (outside the CDR3, taken from reference TRBV15 and TRBJ1-1): DAMVIQNPRYQVTQFGKPVTLSCSQTLNHNVMYWYQQKSSQAPKLLFHYYDKDFNNEADTPDNFQSRRPNTSFCFLDIRSPGLGDTAMYLCATSQVESPLNTEAFFGQGTRLTVV.

This chain uses TRBV28 with TRBJ2-7; D gene uncertain. The V gene's germline CDR1 is MDHEN and CDR2 SYDVKM. This CDR3 has 16 amino acids. The V end lost 5 bases, the J end lost 2 bases, and 19 bases lay between the germline ends. The CDR3 is CASSPGSLTLTYEQYF. The CDR3 coding sequence is TGTGCCAGCAGTCCAGGTAGTCTGACCTTAACCTACGAGCAGTACTTC.

This chain connects TRBV4-3 to TRBJ1-2; 9 bases align to TRBD1. This CDR3 has 15 amino acids. In germline, CDR1 is LGHNA, CDR2 YSLEER. J was trimmed by 5 bases and V by 2 bases; bases with no gene match: 6. The CDR3 sequence: CASSQSGTGIYGYTF. The CDR3 nucleotides read TGCGCCAGCAGCCAATCGGGGACAGGGATATATGGCTACACCTTC.

The V and J genes are TRBV28 and TRBJ1-2, with a weak D call TRBD1 (5 bases). The CDR3 covers 14 residues. Trimming took off 6 bases at V and 6 bases at J, with 17 bases between the two ends. CDR1 and CDR2 from the germline V gene are MDHEN and SYDVKM. The CDR3 sequence: CASSLAGLRNGYTF. The DNA for the CDR3 is TGTGCCAGCAGCCTGGCGGGACTGAGGAATGGCTACACCTTC.

This sequence joins TRBV29-1 and TRBJ1-2; D is undetermined. Germline CDR1 and CDR2: SQVTM and ANQGSEA. The V end was cut by 1 base, the J end by 2 bases, with 11 bases between. CDR3 length equals 14 residues. CDR3: CSVEGSRVNYGYTF. CDR3 DNA sequence: TGCAGCGTTGAAGGGTCGCGGGTGAACTATGGCTACACCTTC.

The chain has TRBV19 and TRBJ2-5; D gene uncertain. CDR1 and CDR2 from the germline V gene are LNHDA and SQIVND (reference sequence). The CDR3 has 13 amino acids. Deletions cut 6 bases from V and 3 bases from J, with 11 bases between. This chain's CDR3 is CASSPDGEETQYF. The DNA for the CDR3 is TGTGCCAGTAGCCCCGACGGAGAAGAGACCCAGTACTTC. Drawing the rest from reference TRBV19 and TRBJ2-5, the complete variable domain is DGGITQSPKYLFRKEGQNVTLSCEQNLNHDAMYWYRQDPGQGLRLIYYSQIVNDFQKGDIAEGYSVSREKKESFPLTVTSAQKNPTAFYLCASSPDGEETQYFGPGTRLLVL.

The V gene is TRBV19, the J gene TRBJ1-1, with D possibly being TRBD1 (5 bases). This CDR3 region has 13 residues. V lost 6 bases to trimming and J lost 5 bases, with 13 bases between them. Germline V gene data show CDR1 as LNHDA and CDR2 as SQIVND (reference sequence). CDR3 nucleotide sequence: TGTGCCAGTAGAACATTTGGGGGAACTGAAGCTTTCTTT. This encodes CASRTFGGTEAFF. The complete variable domain, with remaining parts taken from reference TRBV19 and TRBJ1-1, reads DGGITQSPKYLFRKEGQNVTLSCEQNLNHDAMYWYRQDPGQGLRLIYYSQIVNDFQKGDIAEGYSVSREKKESFPLTVTSAQKNPTAFYLCASRTFGGTEAFFGQGTRLTVV.

The chain is built from TRBV11-2 and TRBJ1-1; a weak D match, TRBD1 (5 bases). Trimming removed 7 bases at V and 4 bases at J, with 13 bases between. Looked up from germline, CDR1 is SGHAT and CDR2 is FQNNGV. The CDR3 is 13 amino acids. The CDR3 DNA reads TGTGCCAGCACCCGGGGGAGGGGCACTGAAGCTTTCTTT. Protein sequence: CASTRGRGTEAFF.

The J gene is TRBJ1-2, the V gene TRBV27; possibly TRBD1 for D (5 bases). V was clipped by 0 bases and J by 1 base, with 12 bases between them. The V gene's germline CDR1 is MNHEY and CDR2 SMNVEV (reference sequence). The CDR3 has 16 amino acids. CDR3 in amino acids: CASSLSAGWGNYGYTF. CDR3 DNA sequence: TGTGCCAGCAGTTTATCAGCAGGGTGGGGTAACTATGGCTACACCTTC.

This chain connects TRBV4-2 to TRBJ2-3; 9 bases line up with TRBD1. The germline gives CDR1 LGHNA, CDR2 YNFKEQ. The CDR3 has 16 amino acids. Trimming at V came to 4 bases and at J to 5 bases, leaving 10 bases not matched to a gene. CDR3 loop: CASSLRDRVLRDTQYF. DNA for the CDR3: TGTGCCAGCAGCCTCCGGGACAGGGTTTTGAGAGATACGCAGTATTTT.

The gene calls are TRBV9 and TRBJ2-1, with D possibly matching TRBD2 (6 bases). In germline, CDR1 is SGDLS, CDR2 YYNGEE. The ends were cut back, 4 bases at V and 8 bases at J, with 16 bases in the middle. The CDR3 contains 14 residues. CDR3 sequence reads: CASSPRTWGDEQFF. The CDR3 region has the DNA TGTGCCAGCAGCCCAAGGACTTGGGGGGATGAGCAGTTCTTC. The entire variable domain, with the rest obtained from reference TRBV9 and TRBJ2-1, is as follows: DSGVTQTPKHLITATGQRVTLRCSPRSGDLSVYWYQQSLDQGLQFLIQYYNGEERAKGNILERFSAQQFPDLHSELNLSSLELGDSALYFCASSPRTWGDEQFFGPGTRLTVL.

The chain recombines TRBV5-5 with TRBJ1-1, with D uncertain. Trimming left V 1 base short and J 0 bases short, with 4 bases between. This CDR3 spans 13 amino acids. Germline V gene lookup returns CDR1 SGHKS and CDR2 YYEKEE (reference sequence). The CDR3 coding sequence is TGTGCCAGCAGCTTGTACGTGAACACTGAAGCTTTCTTT. It codes for CASSLYVNTEAFF. The full variable domain, rest sourced from reference TRBV5-5 and TRBJ1-1, is DAGVTQSPTHLIKTRGQQVTLRCSPISGHKSVSWYQQVLGQGPQFIFQYYEKEERGRGNFPDRFSARQFPNYSSELNVNALLLGDSALYLCASSLYVNTEAFFGQGTRLTVV.